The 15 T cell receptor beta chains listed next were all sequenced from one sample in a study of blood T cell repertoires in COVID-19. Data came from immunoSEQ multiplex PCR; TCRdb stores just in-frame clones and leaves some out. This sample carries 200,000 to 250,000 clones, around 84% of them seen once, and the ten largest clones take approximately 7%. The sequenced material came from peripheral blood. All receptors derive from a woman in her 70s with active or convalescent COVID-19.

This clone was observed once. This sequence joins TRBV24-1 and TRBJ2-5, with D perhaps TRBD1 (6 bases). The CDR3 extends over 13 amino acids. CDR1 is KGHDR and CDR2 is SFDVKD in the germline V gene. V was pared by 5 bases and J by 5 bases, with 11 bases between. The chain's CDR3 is CATSGGRRETQYF. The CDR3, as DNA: TGTGCCACCAGTGGGGGGCGGCGGGAGACCCAGTACTTC.

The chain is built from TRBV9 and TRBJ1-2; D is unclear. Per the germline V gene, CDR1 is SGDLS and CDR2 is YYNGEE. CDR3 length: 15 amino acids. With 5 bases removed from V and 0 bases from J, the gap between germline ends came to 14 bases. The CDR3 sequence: CASRPYLSPNYGYTF. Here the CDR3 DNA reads TGTGCCAGCAGACCCTACCTGTCGCCTAACTATGGCTACACCTTC.

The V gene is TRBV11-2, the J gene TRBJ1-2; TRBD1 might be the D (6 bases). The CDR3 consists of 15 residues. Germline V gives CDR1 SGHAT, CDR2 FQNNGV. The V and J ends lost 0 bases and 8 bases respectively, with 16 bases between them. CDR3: CASSLDRGTGSGYTF. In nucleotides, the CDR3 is TGTGCCAGCAGCTTAGATCGAGGCACAGGGAGCGGCTACACCTTC.

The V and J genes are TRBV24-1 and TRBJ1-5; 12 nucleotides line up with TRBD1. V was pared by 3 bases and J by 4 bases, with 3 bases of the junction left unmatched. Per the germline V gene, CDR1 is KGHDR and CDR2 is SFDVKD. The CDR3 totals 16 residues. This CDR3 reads CATSDGTGGRNQPQHF. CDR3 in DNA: TGTGCCACCAGTGATGGGACAGGGGGCCGTAATCAGCCCCAGCATTTT.

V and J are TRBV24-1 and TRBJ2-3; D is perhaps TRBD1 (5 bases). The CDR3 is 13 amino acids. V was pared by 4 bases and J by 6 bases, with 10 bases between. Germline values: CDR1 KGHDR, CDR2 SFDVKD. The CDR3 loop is CATSEGQRDTQYF. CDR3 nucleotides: TGTGCCACCAGTGAGGGGCAACGGGATACGCAGTATTTT.

This chain's CDR3 is CASSLPADTQYF. CDR3 DNA sequence: TGTGCCAGTAGTCTACCTGCGGATACGCAGTATTTT. The chain carries TRBV19 and TRBJ2-3; D is unclear. This CDR3 has 12 amino acids. Trimming took off 5 bases at V and 6 bases at J, with 9 bases between the two ends. Germline-derived CDR1 and CDR2 are LNHDA and SQIVND (reference sequence).

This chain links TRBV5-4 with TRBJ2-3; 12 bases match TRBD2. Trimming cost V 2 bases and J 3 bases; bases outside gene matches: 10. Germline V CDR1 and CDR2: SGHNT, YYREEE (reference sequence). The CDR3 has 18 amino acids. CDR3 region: CASSFGLAGGVGTDTQYF. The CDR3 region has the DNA TGTGCCAGCAGCTTCGGGCTAGCGGGGGGGGTAGGGACAGATACGCAGTATTTT.

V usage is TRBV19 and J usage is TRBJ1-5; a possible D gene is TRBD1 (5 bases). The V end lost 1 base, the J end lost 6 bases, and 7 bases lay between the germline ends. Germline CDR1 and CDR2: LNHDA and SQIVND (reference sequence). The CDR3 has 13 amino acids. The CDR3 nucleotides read TGTGCCAGTAGTATAGCCAGGGCTCAGCCCCAGCATTTT. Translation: CASSIARAQPQHF. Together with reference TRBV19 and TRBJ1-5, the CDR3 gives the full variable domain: DGGITQSPKYLFRKEGQNVTLSCEQNLNHDAMYWYRQDPGQGLRLIYYSQIVNDFQKGDIAEGYSVSREKKESFPLTVTSAQKNPTAFYLCASSIARAQPQHFGDGTRLSIL.

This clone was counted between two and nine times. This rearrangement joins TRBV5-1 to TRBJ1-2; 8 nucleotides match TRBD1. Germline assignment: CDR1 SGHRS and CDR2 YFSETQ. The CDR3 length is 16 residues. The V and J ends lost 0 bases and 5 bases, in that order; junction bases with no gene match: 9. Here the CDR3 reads CASSLDQGARVYGYTF. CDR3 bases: TGCGCCAGCAGCTTGGACCAGGGGGCAAGGGTGTATGGCTACACCTTC. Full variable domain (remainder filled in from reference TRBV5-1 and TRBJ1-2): KAGVTQTPRYLIKTRGQQVTLSCSPISGHRSVSWYQQTPGQGLQFLFEYFSETQRNKGNFPGRFSGRQFSNSRSEMNVSTLELGDSALYLCASSLDQGARVYGYTFGSGTRLTVV.

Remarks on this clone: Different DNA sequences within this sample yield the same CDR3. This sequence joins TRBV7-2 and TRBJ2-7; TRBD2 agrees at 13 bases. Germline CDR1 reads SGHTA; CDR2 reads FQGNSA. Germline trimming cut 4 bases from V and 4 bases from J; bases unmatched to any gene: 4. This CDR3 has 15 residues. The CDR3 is CASSSGLAGEYEQYF. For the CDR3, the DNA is TGTGCCAGCAGCTCCGGACTAGCGGGGGAGTACGAGCAGTACTTC.

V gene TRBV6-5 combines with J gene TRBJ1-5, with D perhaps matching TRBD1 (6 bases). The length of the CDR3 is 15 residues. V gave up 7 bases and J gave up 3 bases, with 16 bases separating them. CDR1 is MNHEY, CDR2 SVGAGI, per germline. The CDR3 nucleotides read TGTGCCAGCAACCCGACCGGGGGGGCCAATCAGCCCCAGCATTTT. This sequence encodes CASNPTGGANQPQHF.

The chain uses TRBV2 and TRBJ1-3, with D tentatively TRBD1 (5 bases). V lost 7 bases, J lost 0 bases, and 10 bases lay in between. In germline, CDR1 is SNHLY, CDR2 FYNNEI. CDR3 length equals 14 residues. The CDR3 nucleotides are TGTGCCAGCACCGGGCAGGGCTCTGGAAACACCATATATTTT. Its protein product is CASTGQGSGNTIYF.

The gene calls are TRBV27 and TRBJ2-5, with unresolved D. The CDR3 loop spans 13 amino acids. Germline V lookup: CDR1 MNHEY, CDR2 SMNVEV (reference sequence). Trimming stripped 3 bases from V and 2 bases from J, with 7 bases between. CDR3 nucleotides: TGTGCCAGCAGTTTGGGCAGGCAAGAGACCCAGTACTTC. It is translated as CASSLGRQETQYF.

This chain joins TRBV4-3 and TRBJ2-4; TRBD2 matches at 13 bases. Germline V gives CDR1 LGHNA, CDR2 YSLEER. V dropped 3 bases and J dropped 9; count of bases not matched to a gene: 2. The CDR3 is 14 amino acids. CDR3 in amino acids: CASSQTSGGFIQYF. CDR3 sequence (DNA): TGCGCCAGCAGCCAGACTAGCGGGGGGTTCATTCAGTACTTC.

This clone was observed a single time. The CDR3 coding sequence is TGTGCCAGCTCATCCAGACAGGCCCTTAACTATGGCTACACCTTC. This sequence encodes CASSSRQALNYGYTF. The chain is built from TRBV18 and TRBJ1-2, with D possibly being TRBD1 (6 bases). CDR3 size: 15 residues. The germline V gene has CDR1 KGHSH and CDR2 LQKENI. Trimming removed 5 bases at V and 1 base at J, with 14 bases between.